This T cell receptor (beta chain) was found in a study of blood T cell repertoires in COVID-19. Overall study: COVID-19 samples from acute and convalescent phases originated in the United States, Italy and Spain. PBMCs, B-cell-depleted T cells, or T cells provided the cDNA or gDNA that made up the material.

In the original processing: The assay estimated nucleated cells by amplifying reference gene primers. Produced via immunoSEQ multiplex PCR; TCRdb's table is partial and in-frame only. V and J calls and clone size come straight from that table; D and trimming were deduced from the DNA. Among roughly 150,000 clones listed, approximately 83% were seen once. CDR1 is SGHNT and CDR2 is YYREEE in the germline V gene (reference sequence). The CDR3 totals 17 residues. Trimming cost V 3 bases and J 0 bases; bases outside gene matches: 6. The clonotype originates from a man between 65 and 85 years old with active or convalescent COVID-19. The sample comprised peripheral blood. This chain joins TRBV5-4 and TRBJ1-4; TRBD1 matches 9 bases. The CDR3 protein is CASSSDRGIATNEKLFF. The CDR3 DNA sequence: TGTGCCAGCAGCTCGGACAGGGGAATAGCAACTAATGAAAAACTGTTTTTT.